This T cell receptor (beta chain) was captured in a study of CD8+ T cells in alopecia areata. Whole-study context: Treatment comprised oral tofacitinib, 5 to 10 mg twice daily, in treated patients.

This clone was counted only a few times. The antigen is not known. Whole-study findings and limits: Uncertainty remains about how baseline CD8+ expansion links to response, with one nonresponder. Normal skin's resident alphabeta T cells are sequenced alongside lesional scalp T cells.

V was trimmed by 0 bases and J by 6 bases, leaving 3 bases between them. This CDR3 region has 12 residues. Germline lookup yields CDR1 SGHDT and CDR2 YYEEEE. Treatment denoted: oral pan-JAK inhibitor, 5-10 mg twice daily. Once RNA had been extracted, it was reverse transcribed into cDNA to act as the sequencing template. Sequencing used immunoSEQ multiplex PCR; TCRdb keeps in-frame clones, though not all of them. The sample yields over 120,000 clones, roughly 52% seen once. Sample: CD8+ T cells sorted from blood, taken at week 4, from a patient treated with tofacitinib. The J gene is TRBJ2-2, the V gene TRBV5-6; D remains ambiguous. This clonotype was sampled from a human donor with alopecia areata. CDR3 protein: CASSLVPGELFF. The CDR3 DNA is TGTGCCAGCAGCTTGGTACCCGGGGAGCTGTTTTTT.